The 9 T cell receptor beta chains presented below share a single source sample, sequenced in a study of T-cell reconstitution after alpha-beta-depleted transplantation in children. Unique molecular identifiers were incorporated during preparation of the TCRbeta library. Each CDR3 protein is one row after TCRdb ran MiXCR on the PCR reads. The data show 210,000 or so distinct CDR3 sequences, roughly a tenth seen once. The sequenced sample was PBMCs, obtained before TCRalphabeta/CD19-depleted stem cell transplant. Receptors were obtained from a child in the first two years of life with acute myeloid leukemia, due to receive a stem cell transplant.

The table lists this clonotype with many counts. V gene TRBV10-2 combines with J gene TRBJ2-3; D remains ambiguous. In germline, CDR1 is WSHSY, CDR2 SAAADI. Trimming cost V 8 bases and J 2 bases, with 5 bases left between them. This CDR3 region has 11 residues. CDR3 DNA sequence: TGCGCCAGCGGTTACACAGATACGCAGTATTTT. Its protein product is CASGYTDTQYF.

This clonotype was detected many times. The chain employs TRBV20-1 and TRBJ1-5; 9 bases line up with TRBD1. Looked up from germline, CDR1 is DFQATT and CDR2 is SNEGSKA (reference sequence). The CDR3 sequence is 14 residues long. The trim removed 3 bases at V and 0 bases at J, leaving 0 bases unmatched. In nucleotides, the CDR3 is TGCAGTGCTAGGACAGGGGGTAGCAATCAGCCCCAGCATTTT. Translated, it gives CSARTGGSNQPQHF.

This clonotype was seen at least ten times. The rearrangement joins TRBV21-1 to TRBJ2-4. TRBV21-1 is a pseudogene locus. The CDR3 contains 16 residues. The CDR3 here is CASSKAEWVAKNIQYF. The CDR3 nucleotides read TGTGCCAGCAGCAAAGCAGAGTGGGTAGCCAAAAACATTCAGTACTTC.

This clonotype was detected ten times or more. This chain links TRBV20-1 with TRBJ2-7; 11 nucleotides align to TRBD2. The CDR3 runs 13 residues. V lost 3 bases to trimming and J lost 6 bases; unmatched junction nucleotides: 4. Germline V lookup: CDR1 DFQATT, CDR2 SNEGSKA (reference sequence). This CDR3 reads CSARGLAEAEQYF. The CDR3, as DNA: TGCAGTGCTAGGGGACTAGCGGAGGCCGAGCAGTACTTC.

This clonotype was observed a handful of times. V is TRBV18 and J is TRBJ2-1; D might be TRBD2 (6 bases). V lost 4 bases, J lost 2 bases, and 6 bases lay in between. From germline, CDR1 is KGHSH and CDR2 LQKENI. This CDR3 spans 13 amino acids. CDR3 sequence reads: CASSRGAYNEQFF. The CDR3 DNA is TGTGCCAGCTCACGGGGGGCCTACAATGAGCAGTTCTTC.

There are a few counts of this clonotype. The V and J genes are TRBV6-1 and TRBJ2-2, with D tentatively TRBD2 (7 bases). CDR3 size: 15 residues. Trimming stripped 7 bases from V and 3 bases from J, with 15 bases between. Germline values: CDR1 MNHNS, CDR2 SASEGT. The CDR3: CASKLEGGYTGELFF. Here the CDR3 DNA reads TGTGCCAGCAAACTAGAGGGGGGGTACACCGGGGAGCTGTTTTTT.

This clonotype occurred a few times. V is TRBV7-9 and J is TRBJ2-7, with D unresolved. Germline V gene sequence: CDR1 SEHNR, CDR2 FQNEAQ (reference sequence). V shed 2 bases and J shed 1 base, with 9 bases lying between them. The CDR3 covers 14 residues. The CDR3 region is CASSLFEESYEQYF. For the CDR3, the DNA is TGTGCCAGCAGCTTATTCGAGGAATCCTACGAGCAGTACTTC.

The sample holds many counts of this clonotype. The V call is TRBV6-1, the J call TRBJ2-2; D ambiguous. The germline V and J ends were trimmed by 6 bases and 0 bases, with 8 bases remaining between them. The CDR3 has 14 residues. Germline values: CDR1 MNHNS, CDR2 SASEGT. The DNA for the CDR3 is TGTGCCAGCAGACCAAACGCGAACACCGGGGAGCTGTTTTTT. Translating it yields CASRPNANTGELFF.

Only a few counts were recorded for this clonotype. The chain links TRBV6-1 to TRBJ2-5, with D tentatively TRBD2 (6 bases). This CDR3 region has 14 residues. In germline, CDR1 is MNHNS, CDR2 SASEGT. Trimming took 7 bases from V and 2 from J, leaving 14 bases between them. The CDR3 DNA is TGTGCCAGCAATCCAAACGGACTACAAGAGACCCAGTACTTC. Translation: CASNPNGLQETQYF.